The 5 T cell receptor beta chains below come from one sample, sequenced in a study of blood T cell dynamics during melanoma immunotherapy. Documented time point: week 3, after first cycle of checkpoint inhibitor. The protocol was immunoSEQ multiplex PCR, while the TCRdb copy is restricted to in-frame clones and leaves out a portion. The sample lists several thousand clones, roughly nine tenths occurring once. The sequencing here drew on blood, taken from a patient treated with checkpoint blockade. The receptors shown here come from a human donor with melanoma.

The chain has TRBV4-1 and TRBJ2-3, with 13 bases matching TRBD2. V lost 0 bases, J lost 1 base, and 4 bases stayed unmatched. Looked up from germline, CDR1 is MGHRA and CDR2 is YSYEKL. This CDR3 comprises 18 residues. CDR3 in amino acids: CASSQERGLAGGTDTQYF. CDR3 in DNA: TGCGCCAGCAGCCAAGAGCGCGGACTAGCGGGGGGCACAGATACGCAGTATTTT.

The chain uses TRBV5-1 and TRBJ1-1, with TRBD1 identical over 8 bases. V lost 4 bases, J lost 6 bases, and 11 bases stayed unmatched. This CDR3 has 15 residues. Germline assignment: CDR1 SGHRS and CDR2 YFSETQ. The CDR3 reads CASSGDRRKSAEAFF. For the CDR3, the DNA is TGCGCCAGCAGCGGGGACAGGAGAAAGAGCGCTGAAGCTTTCTTT.

This chain connects TRBV5-1 to TRBJ2-5; TRBD2 matches 12 bases. V was pared by 4 bases and J by 6 bases, with 4 bases of the junction left unmatched. Germline CDR1 and CDR2: SGHRS and YFSETQ. The CDR3 covers 14 residues. The DNA for the CDR3 is TGCGCCAGCAGCCGGACTAGCGGGGCGAAGACCCAGTACTTC. Its translation is CASSRTSGAKTQYF.

This sequence joins TRBV28 and TRBJ2-3; 9 bases are shared with TRBD2. V was pared by 2 bases and J by 3 bases, with 9 bases of the junction left unmatched. Germline V CDR1 and CDR2: MDHEN, SYDVKM. CDR3 length: 17 amino acids. The CDR3 reads CASSLIIAGVGTDTQYF. CDR3 nucleotides: TGTGCCAGCAGTTTAATTATAGCGGGAGTGGGGACAGATACGCAGTATTTT.

The V call is TRBV7-9, the J call TRBJ1-1, with a weak D call TRBD1 (6 bases). V was pared by 5 bases and J by 2 bases, with 18 bases between. This CDR3 region has 16 residues. Germline values: CDR1 SEHNR, CDR2 FQNEAQ (reference sequence). The CDR3 coding sequence is TGTGCCAGCAGCATAATTCGGGGGGCAGCAAACACTGAAGCTTTCTTT. Translating it yields CASSIIRGAANTEAFF.